This is a list of T cell receptor beta chains from one sample in a study of T cells after yellow fever vaccination. MiXCR, run by TCRdb on the 5' RACE reads, gives a single entry per CDR3 protein. The sample contains 200,000 to 300,000 distinct CDR3 sequences, roughly 3.7% of which appear only once. The specimen comprised PBMCs, sampled 15 days after the yellow fever booster vaccination. Receptors were obtained from a man younger than 35 who received the YFV17D yellow fever vaccine. The CDR3 runs from the conserved cysteine through the conserved F or W. The D gene is left open where the match is weak. Clone sizes are given selectively: once, few, many, or a class where the clone is expanded.

clone_size j_call v_call d_call cdr3_length cdr3_aa cdr3_nt
many TRBJ1-5 TRBV7-2 NA 15 CASSPGISSNQPQHF TGTGCCAGCAGCCCGGGGATTTCTAGCAATCAGCCCCAGCATTTT
many TRBJ2-3 TRBV7-3 NA 14 CASSRSRESDTQYF TGTGCCAGCAGCCGCTCAAGGGAATCAGATACGCAGTATTTT
few TRBJ1-2 TRBV3-1 NA 15 CASSPDPSSGYGYTF TGTGCCAGCAGCCCCGATCCTTCCTCAGGCTATGGCTACACCTTC
many TRBJ2-7 TRBV4-1 TRBD1 15 CASSEGTVTTYEQYF TGCGCCAGCAGCGAGGGGACAGTGACAACCTACGAGCAGTACTTC
many TRBJ1-2 TRBV7-2 NA 15 CASSLHRDGNYGYTF TGTGCCAGCAGCTTACACAGGGACGGCAACTATGGCTACACCTTC
many TRBJ1-1 TRBV7-2 NA 14 CASSLRLLGAEAFF TGTGCCAGCAGCTTACGACTTTTGGGCGCTGAAGCTTTCTTT
few TRBJ2-3 TRBV7-8 NA 17 CASSLSFVRGSTDTQYF TGTGCCAGCAGCTTATCGTTCGTGCGGGGTAGCACAGATACGCAGTATTTT
many TRBJ1-1 TRBV5-1 NA 15 CASSLRSESGTEAFF TGCGCCAGCAGCTTGCGAAGTGAGAGCGGCACTGAAGCTTTCTTT
many TRBJ2-1 TRBV3-1 TRBD1 16 CASSHMDRGRLDEQFF TGTGCCAGCAGCCATATGGACAGGGGGCGTTTGGATGAGCAGTTCTTC
many TRBJ1-1 TRBV29-1 NA 11 CSWAGNTEAFF TGCAGCTGGGCAGGAAACACTGAAGCTTTCTTT
many TRBJ2-1 TRBV12-3/TRBV12-4 NA 13 CASSRGNYNEQFF TGTGCCAGCAGTAGGGGAAATTACAATGAGCAGTTCTTC
many TRBJ2-1 TRBV9 NA 15 CASAEGPHGDNEQFF TGTGCCAGCGCCGAGGGGCCCCACGGGGACAATGAGCAGTTCTTC
NA TRBJ2-1 TRBV12-3/TRBV12-4 NA 13 CASSFLDKTEQFF TGTGCCAGCAGCTTCCTAGACAAGACTGAGCAGTTCTTC
many TRBJ1-1 TRBV12-3/TRBV12-4 NA 17 CASRLSLFASVNTEAFF TGTGCCAGCAGGCTATCCCTATTTGCCAGCGTGAACACTGAAGCTTTCTTT
many TRBJ1-1 TRBV12-3/TRBV12-4 NA 13 CASTLLGNTEAFF TGTGCCAGCACCCTTCTGGGGAACACTGAAGCTTTCTTT
many TRBJ1-4 TRBV7-8 NA 16 CASSPARLAQGEKLFF TGTGCCAGCAGCCCAGCGAGGTTGGCCCAGGGTGAAAAACTGTTTTTT